This TCR beta chain was sequenced during a study of shared clonotypes between healthy human individuals. Method: immunoSEQ multiplex PCR; TCRdb's copy keeps in-frame clones and lacks some. The sample lists over 2,000,000 clones, 93% occurring once. CDR1 and CDR2 from the germline V gene are GTSNPN and SVGIG (reference sequence). Trimming removed 3 bases at V and 5 bases at J, with 11 bases between. This CDR3 has 13 amino acids. The naive CD8 subset, CD45RO-negative cells positively selected for CCR7, excluded terminally differentiated effector memory CD45RA+ cells. The clonotype was recovered from a young man in good health. Some clones in this sample may be carry-over from other donors' samples. The chain joins TRBV30 to TRBJ2-1; the D is unclear. The sample taken for sequencing was naive CD8+ T cells from PBMCs. The CDR3 DNA reads TGTGCCTGGAGACCGACGGGTAACAATGAGCAGTTCTTC. Residues: CAWRPTGNNEQFF.